The sample holds many counts of the clone carrying this T cell receptor beta chain. The record originates from a study of human T cells and chemical hapten exposure. Turning to the study itself: Chiefly female patients presented with alopecia areata, totalis or universalis.

Specified time point: patch test 2, 6 weeks after DPC sensitization. The treatment here: therapeutic diphenylcyclopropenone sensitization with weekly scalp DPC. The CDR3 is 11 residues long. Trimming left V 5 bases short and J 13 bases short, with 14 bases between. Germline V gives CDR1 ENHRY, CDR2 SYGVKD. TCRdb analysed the RACE reads with MiXCR anew, one entry per CDR3 protein. The data show 360,000 or so distinct CDR3 sequences, roughly 6.3% seen once. This sequence was found in a woman under 30 with alopecia areata. Some clones in this sample may be carry-over from other donors' samples. The J gene is TRBJ1-1, the V gene TRBV10-3, with D tentatively TRBD1 (6 bases). The sample consisted of whole blood, taken in connection with sensitization to the hapten diphenylcyclopropenone (DPC). CDR3 sequence: CAISTGTSGFF. CDR3 sequence (DNA): TGTGCCATCAGTACTGGGACATCGGGTTTCTTT.